This TCR beta chain is from a study of response to subunit inactivated influenza vaccine (dated by TCRdb to between 2017 and 2018). As for the study more broadly: Deep quantitative profiling of the T cell receptor repertoire was used in the study to follow responses to a trivalent subunit inactivated influenza vaccine. General findings and caveats noted by the study authors: The authors proposed that each seasonal influenza vaccination may bring in only a limited number of new T cells.

From the germline V gene (reference sequence), CDR1 is SEHNR and CDR2 is FQNEAQ. Relative to germline, V is missing 4 bases and J is missing 4 bases, with 2 bases of the junction outside any gene match. The CDR3 covers 13 residues, taking in both the cysteine and the phenylalanine. The DNA shown is the 39-base CDR3, in frame from base 1. Library construction relied on RT-PCR. The sequencing machine was an Illumina HiSeq 2500. TCRdb itself trimmed the public reads at Q25 with fastp, ran MiXCR and retained productive beta chains. Identical CDR3 protein sequences are pooled into one entry, listed with their most common genes and DNA. In all, the sample holds roughly 540,000 distinct CDR3 sequences, and roughly a quarter of those were seen once. About 3% of the sample goes to the ten largest clones. This clonotype was detected a few times. The antigen it binds to is not known. There are no base qualities to consult, and no much larger clone falls within one base.

This sample was shared with a second study, whose subject was T cells expressing NK-cell markers. As the second publication notes: 5'RACE template switching, by which a universal primer site and unique molecular identifiers were added, was used to make TCR beta cDNA libraries. TCR beta-chain repertoires were profiled in sorted CD3+CD56+NKG2C+, CD3+CD56+NKG2C- and CD3+CD56-NKG2C+ T-cell subsets from about 8 donors. Among the eight sequenced donors, seven were HCMV-seropositive and one was HCMV-seronegative. In several experiments an anti-gammadeltaTCR antibody was added to restrict sorting to alphabetaTCR-expressing T cells. For six donors, the dominant CD3+CD56+NKG2C+ clonotypes were among the top 10 CD8+ clonotypes and accounted for about 1.0-7.5% of CD8+ T cells. Those dominant clonotypes were again the most abundant among CD3+CD56-NKG2C+ cells in a few donors, at roughly 25-65%. Whether the expanded NKG2C-expressing T cell clones were specific for HCMV antigens remained unclear. The study sequenced eight donors, all healthy volunteers chosen at random: three men and five women. To determine HCMV serostatus, a commercial ELISA kit was used to detect HCMV-specific IgG in serum. Peripheral blood mononuclear cells were isolated from blood by Ficoll density gradient centrifugation. Magnetic immunoseparation with Miltenyi isolation kits was used to isolate CD4+ and CD8+ T cells from PBMC. cDNA synthesis was primed from the TCR beta constant segment and was followed by two successive PCR amplification steps. Sequencing of the libraries produced 2 x 150 bp reads on Illumina HiSeq 2000/2500, MiSeq or NextSeq. MIGEC handled demultiplexing of the reads and grouping by UMI, while MiTCR was used to assemble and quantify clonotypes. Only TCR cDNA sequences supported by at least two reads were kept to exclude erroneous sequences. Downstream repertoire analysis used the tcR package, and clonotypes were matched across fractions by CDR3 nucleotide sequence plus V segment. VDJmatch was used to annotate antigen specificity against VDJdb, with one amino acid substitution in CDR3 allowed.

The sample was CD4+ T cells sorted from PBMCs, taken about 12 days after vaccination. This clonotype was obtained from a man aged 50 to 60 who received an inactivated influenza vaccine. Donor details come from another sample of the same person, matched by shared clones. The chain is assembled from TRBV7-9 and TRBJ2-3; 7 junctional bases match TRBD1. The CDR3 sequence is CASSYGTADTQYF. The bases are TGTGCCAGCAGCTATGGGACAGCAGATACGCAGTATTTT. Reference TRBV7-9 and TRBJ2-3 proteins supply the regions before and after the CDR3; the full variable domain is: DTGVSQNPRHKITKRGQNVTFRCDPISEHNRLYWYRQTLGQGPEFLTYFQNEAQLEKSRLLSDRFSAERPKGSFSTLEIQRTEQGDSAMYLCASSYGTADTQYFGPGTRLTVL.